The clone carrying this T cell receptor (beta chain) occurred a few times. The CDR3 totals 17 residues. Germline-derived CDR1 and CDR2 are MNHEY and SMNVEV (reference sequence). With V trimmed by 6 bases and J by 0 bases, 10 bases remained unmatched. In the authors' methods: Estimated nucleated cell counts came from reference gene primer amplification. Using immunoSEQ multiplex PCR, the repertoire was profiled, and TCRdb retains in-frame clones only, with some absent. V, J and clone size are those of that table, while D and trimming were read from the DNA. Among more than 110,000 clones listed, around three quarters were seen once. These data originate in a study of blood T cell repertoires in COVID-19. Whole-study context: Sites in the United States, Italy and Spain provided acute and convalescent COVID-19 samples. PBMCs, B-cell-depleted T cells, or T cells provided the cDNA or gDNA that made up the material.

The chain recombines TRBV27 with TRBJ1-4; TRBD1 aligns across 7 bases. The sample comprised peripheral blood. This receptor was identified in a man between 60 and 75 years old with acute or convalescent COVID-19. DNA for the CDR3: TGTGCCAGCAGCCGAGACAGGGTTCAAGCAACTAATGAAAAACTGTTTTTT. Translated, it gives CASSRDRVQATNEKLFF.